This entry lists 8 T cell receptor beta chains sequenced from one sample in a study of blood T cells in healthy people across ages. PCR was performed a second time for about 7 to 12 cycles using a sample-barcoded 5' primer and a J-beta primer mix. Each CDR3 protein gets one entry after TCRdb re-called the 5' RACE reads with MiXCR. The table includes hundreds of thousands of distinct CDR3 sequences, under 25% detected once. Source material: blood. These receptors all stem from a man aged 65-85 years in good health.

This clonotype has just a few counts. This chain joins TRBV28 and TRBJ2-7; tentatively, D is TRBD1 or TRBD2 (5 bases each). The CDR3 sequence is 17 residues long. Germline V lookup: CDR1 MDHEN, CDR2 SYDVKM. The V end lost 3 bases, the J end lost 3 bases, and 21 bases lay between the germline ends. The CDR3 spells CASSFLPRPGHHYEQYF. The CDR3 nucleotides read TGTGCCAGCAGTTTTCTACCCCGTCCGGGGCACCACTACGAGCAGTACTTC. Together with reference TRBV28 and TRBJ2-7, the CDR3 gives the full variable domain: DVKVTQSSRYLVKRTGEKVFLECVQDMDHENMFWYRQDPGLGLRLIYFSYDVKMKEKGDIPEGYSVSREKKERFSLILESASTNQTSMYLCASSFLPRPGHHYEQYFGPGTRLTVT.

The gene calls are TRBV12-3 or TRBV12-4 and TRBJ2-3, with 9 bases that match TRBD2. The trim removed 5 bases at V and 11 bases at J, leaving 14 bases unmatched. The CDR3 has 15 amino acids. CDR3 sequence (DNA): TGTGCCAGCAGTGCTACTAGCGGGTGCTCAGATGTGCAGTATTTT. Amino acids: CASSATSGCSDVQYF.

This clonotype has more than one count but fewer than ten. It may be a read error: a sequence one base away is much more abundant. The chain couples TRBV5-4 to TRBJ2-5; TRBD2 might be the D (6 bases). Per the germline V gene, CDR1 is SGHNT and CDR2 is YYREEE (reference sequence). V was cut by 0 bases and J by 10 bases, with 13 bases left in between. The CDR3 runs 13 residues. The CDR3 is CASSLAVRRGQYF. The CDR3 region has the DNA TGTGCCAGCAGCTTGGCGGTGAGGAGGGGCCAGTACTTC.

Comment on this clonotype: A read error may be the cause here, since a much bigger clone is one base away. The chain couples TRBV20-1 to TRBJ2-1; TRBD2 matches at 7 bases. Germline CDR1 reads DFQATT; CDR2 reads SNEGSKA (reference sequence). The CDR3 loop spans 14 amino acids. Trimming took 3 bases from V and 0 from J; bases not matched to a gene: 2. CDR3 sequence (DNA): TGCAGTGCTAGGAGCGGGATCTCCTACAATGAGCAGTTCTTC. It specifies CSARSGISYNEQFF.

This clonotype was seen only a few times. The chain employs TRBV4-1 and TRBJ1-1, with D uncertain. The length of the CDR3 is 13 residues. The germline V gene has CDR1 MGHRA and CDR2 YSYEKL. Trimming took off 1 base at V and 3 bases at J, with 6 bases between the two ends. The CDR3: CASSQGYDTEAFF. DNA of the CDR3: TGCGCCAGCAGCCAAGGGTATGACACTGAAGCTTTCTTT.

V usage is TRBV10-3 and J usage is TRBJ2-5; 10 nucleotides match TRBD2. The J call may be faulty, since TRBJ2-1 better matches the DNA end. The CDR3 totals 15 residues. Germline assignment: CDR1 ENHRY and CDR2 SYGVKD. The CDR3 spells CAISKAGGPSDEQFF. The CDR3 DNA is TGTGCCATCAGCAAAGCGGGAGGGCCTTCAGATGAGCAGTTCTTC.

This clonotype was detected only a few times. The chain joins TRBV6-5 to TRBJ2-3; a weak D match, TRBD2 (5 bases). Trimming stripped 8 bases from V and 3 bases from J, with 18 bases between. The CDR3 is 15 residues long. The germline V gene encodes CDR1 MNHEY and CDR2 SVGAGI. CDR3 loop: CASGEHGIGTDTQYF. The CDR3 region has the DNA TGTGCCAGCGGCGAACACGGGATTGGGACAGATACGCAGTATTTT.

This chain links TRBV7-9 with TRBJ1-1; D is perhaps TRBD1 (6 bases). The V end lost 0 bases, the J end lost 6 bases, and 14 bases lay between the germline ends. The CDR3 is 15 amino acids. Germline CDR1 reads SEHNR; CDR2 reads FQNEAQ (reference sequence). As DNA, the CDR3 is TGTGCCAGCAGCTTAGCGTTGGGGGCGGTCCCTGAAGCTTTCTTT. Amino acid sequence: CASSLALGAVPEAFF.